This T cell receptor beta chain came from a study of CD8 T cells in Susac syndrome. Notes on the study in general: TCR sequencing and HLA analysis covered a relatively small number of individuals.

Isolation of CD8+ and CD4+ T cells was performed negatively, whereas enrichment of TEMRA cells was done by FACS. In the case of this clonotype: Antigen specificity is unknown.

This CDR3 contains 15 residues. Trimming stripped 3 bases from V and 0 bases from J, with 13 bases between. Per the germline V gene, CDR1 is GTSNPN and CDR2 is SVGIG (reference sequence). An amount of RNA that ranged from roughly 0.5 to 1 ug was reverse transcribed with random hexamers. The TCR beta CDR3 was amplified by immunoSEQ multiplex PCR across 54 Vbeta, 13 Jbeta. TCRdb analysed the immunoSEQ multiplex PCR reads with MiXCR anew, one entry per CDR3 protein. The table records some 200,000 distinct CDR3 sequences, approximately 94% of them present only once. This TCR derives from a human donor with Susac syndrome. This chain joins TRBV30 and TRBJ2-3; possible D gene TRBD2, 6 bases. Sequenced input: CD4+ T cells from PBMCs. The CDR3 DNA follows: TGTGCCTGGAGGAGAGCGGGCTCCAGCACAGATACGCAGTATTTT. Its translation: CAWRRAGSSTDTQYF.